This record covers a single T cell receptor (beta chain). Its specificity is not known. This specimen comes from a study of blood T cells in healthy people across ages. Alongside a J-beta primer mix, a sample-barcoded 5' primer served in a second PCR lasting roughly 7 to 11 cycles. Using its own MiXCR run on the 5' RACE reads, TCRdb lists one record per CDR3 protein. The sample has about 1.4 million distinct CDR3 sequences, around 55% seen once. Points from the study as a whole: TCR beta diversity per million T cells fell roughly linearly with age.

J lost 7 bases, V lost 0 bases, and 3 bases had no gene match. Germline CDR1 KGHDR, CDR2 SFDVKD. The CDR3 has 17 residues. The gene calls are TRBV24-1 and TRBJ2-1, with 15 bases matching TRBD2. The origin of this receptor is a man between 18 and 29 years old in good health. Sequencing input: blood. CDR3 coding DNA: TGTGCCACCAGTGATTTGCCGGGGACTAGCGGGGGGAATGAGCAGTTCTTC. Residues: CATSDLPGTSGGNEQFF.